What follows are 22 T cell receptor beta chains derived from one specimen sequenced in a study of CD8+CD57+ T cells in acquired aplastic anemia. The use of genomic DNA as template underpinned the TCR beta VDJ and CDR3 profiling. TCRdb ran MiXCR on the reads and lists one entry per CDR3 protein. The sample has 150,000 or so distinct CDR3 sequences, 55% to 80% seen once. The source material was sorted CD4+, CD8+, or CD8+CD57+ T cells (not recorded which) from PBMCs. The receptors here all came from a human donor in good health.

This clonotype showed up just a few times. This chain uses TRBV2 with TRBJ1-2; 9 positions agree with TRBD1. The J segment lost 5 bases and the V segment lost 5 bases, leaving 12 bases of the junction unmatched. Germline loops: CDR1 SNHLY, CDR2 FYNNEI. The CDR3 has 16 amino acids. The CDR3: CASSYDRGELGYGYTF. The CDR3 nucleotides read TGTGCCAGCAGTTATGACAGGGGGGAATTGGGGTATGGCTACACCTTC.

The chain has TRBV15 and TRBJ2-5; tentative D call: TRBD1 (6 bases). The CDR3 contains 14 residues. Germline V gene data show CDR1 as LNHNV and CDR2 as YYDKDF (reference sequence). Trimming pared 7 bases from V and 5 bases from J, leaving 17 bases between. CDR3: CATTSQGFGETQYF. Here the CDR3 DNA reads TGTGCCACCACATCCCAGGGGTTTGGGGAGACCCAGTACTTC.

The chain recombines TRBV10-2 with TRBJ2-5; D might be TRBD1 (6 bases). The CDR3 has 13 residues. Germline values: CDR1 WSHSY, CDR2 SAAADI. V lost 3 bases to trimming and J lost 4 bases, with 9 bases between them. The DNA of the CDR3 is TGCGCCAGCAGTGACAGGGGCGTAGAGACCCAGTACTTC. Protein: CASSDRGVETQYF.

The chain employs TRBV9 and TRBJ2-7; D is unresolved. The CDR3 runs to 14 residues. From germline, CDR1 is SGDLS and CDR2 YYNGEE. Between the trimmed V and J ends, which lost 0 bases and 3 bases, there was a span of 10 bases. Here the CDR3 reads CASSVAAVNYEQYF. CDR3 nucleotides: TGTGCCAGCAGCGTAGCGGCGGTAAACTACGAGCAGTACTTC.

Concerning this clonotype: A much larger clonotype is one base distant, so this may be a read error. The rearrangement links TRBV4-3 to TRBJ1-1; D may be TRBD1 (5 bases). The germline CDR1 and CDR2 sequences are LGHNA and YSLEER. The CDR3 totals 15 residues. Trimming cost V 4 bases and J 8 bases, with 20 bases left between them. CDR3 protein: CASSPSYGGNSEAFF. In DNA form, the CDR3 reads TGCGCCAGCAGCCCCTCTTACGGGGGAAACTCGGAAGCTTTCTTT.

This clonotype occurred once. This sequence joins TRBV24-1 and TRBJ1-1; no firm D call. Germline V lookup: CDR1 KGHDR, CDR2 SFDVKD. This CDR3 is 14 amino acids long. Trimming took 3 bases from V and 3 from J, leaving 10 bases between them. The CDR3 region is CATSDPREDTEAFF. Here the CDR3 DNA reads TGTGCCACCAGTGATCCAAGGGAGGACACTGAAGCTTTCTTT.

The V gene is TRBV10-3, the J gene TRBJ2-2; perhaps TRBD2 as D (6 bases). Per germline, CDR1 ENHRY and CDR2 SYGVKD. The CDR3 has 17 residues. Trimming left V 2 bases short and J 0 bases short, with 13 bases between. This chain's CDR3 is CAISERIGGSNTGELFF. The DNA for the CDR3 is TGTGCCATCAGTGAGCGCATCGGAGGGTCGAACACCGGGGAGCTGTTTTTT.

A single count supports this clonotype. V and J are TRBV14 and TRBJ2-3; D possibly corresponds to TRBD1 (6 bases). The CDR3 is made up of 14 amino acids. Looked up from germline, CDR1 is SGHDN and CDR2 is FVKESK. V lost 1 base and J lost 2, with 7 bases in between. Written as DNA, the CDR3 is TGTGCCAGCAGCCAAGCAGGGGTCACAGATACGCAGTATTTT. This translates into CASSQAGVTDTQYF.

The J gene is TRBJ1-1, the V gene TRBV6-1; D not resolved. V lost 11 bases and J lost 8, with 15 bases in between. This CDR3 is 11 amino acids long. Germline loops: CDR1 MNHNS, CDR2 SASEGT. The CDR3 nucleotides read TGTGCCTCCCCTATGAGGAGGGAAGCTTTCTTT. Translated: CASPMRREAFF.

This chain links TRBV20-1 with TRBJ2-1; D is possibly TRBD2 (5 bases). The CDR3 contains 17 residues. Deletions cut 2 bases from V and 2 bases from J, with 19 bases between. Germline CDR1 DFQATT, CDR2 SNEGSKA (reference sequence). CDR3 residues: CSARSRRLEGTYNEQFF. The CDR3 nucleotides are TGCAGTGCTAGATCCCGTAGACTTGAGGGCACCTACAATGAGCAGTTCTTC.

In its sample, this clonotype was seen a few times. The rearrangement joins TRBV20-1 to TRBJ2-1, with 9 bases lining up with TRBD2. Unmatched junction bases numbered 10, after V lost 4 bases and J lost 6 bases. The CDR3 extends over 15 amino acids. The germline CDR1 and CDR2 sequences are DFQATT and SNEGSKA (reference sequence). CDR3 loop: CSATPPSGDVNEQFF. CDR3 bases: TGCAGTGCTACCCCCCCTAGCGGGGACGTCAATGAGCAGTTCTTC.

There are many counts of this clonotype. The chain joins TRBV9 to TRBJ2-5; D not resolved. This CDR3 contains 15 residues. The V gene lost 0 bases and the J gene lost 7 bases, with 16 bases spanning the gap. Germline values: CDR1 SGDLS, CDR2 YYNGEE. CDR3 in DNA: TGTGCCAGCAGCGTAGACGGGCGCCCCAAAGGGACCCAGTACTTC. Protein: CASSVDGRPKGTQYF.

V usage is TRBV5-1 and J usage is TRBJ2-3, with D perhaps given as TRBD1 or TRBD2 (6 bases each). The CDR3 spans 15 residues. Germline CDR1 is SGHRS and CDR2 is YFSETQ. Trimming removed 1 base at V and 0 bases at J, with 9 bases between. The CDR3 loop is CASSLQGTSTDTQYF. The DNA for the CDR3 is TGCGCCAGCAGCTTGCAGGGGACTAGCACAGATACGCAGTATTTT. Supplemented by reference TRBV5-1 and TRBJ2-3, the full variable domain reads KAGVTQTPRYLIKTRGQQVTLSCSPISGHRSVSWYQQTPGQGLQFLFEYFSETQRNKGNFPGRFSGRQFSNSRSEMNVSTLELGDSALYLCASSLQGTSTDTQYFGPGTRLTVL.

This clonotype was seen only a few times. The rearrangement links TRBV20-1 to TRBJ2-3, with no clear D. The CDR3 length is 12 residues. The germline CDR1 and CDR2 sequences are DFQATT and SNEGSKA (reference sequence). V was shortened by 5 bases and J by 5 bases, with 11 bases between the two germline ends. Written as DNA, the CDR3 is TGCAGTGCTCGGCCGGGCTTAGATACGCAGTATTTT. Protein sequence: CSARPGLDTQYF.

The J gene is TRBJ2-7, the V gene TRBV7-9; 12 positions agree with TRBD2. With V trimmed by 5 bases and J by 4 bases, 15 bases remained unmatched. The CDR3 consists of 18 residues. In germline, CDR1 is SEHNR, CDR2 FQNEAQ (reference sequence). DNA for the CDR3: TGTGCCAGCAGCCATAAACGGACTAGCGGGACGGGGAAGTACGAGCAGTACTTC. It translates to CASSHKRTSGTGKYEQYF. Supplemented by reference TRBV7-9 and TRBJ2-7, the full variable domain reads DTGVSQNPRHKITKRGQNVTFRCDPISEHNRLYWYRQTLGQGPEFLTYFQNEAQLEKSRLLSDRFSAERPKGSFSTLEIQRTEQGDSAMYLCASSHKRTSGTGKYEQYFGPGTRLTVT.

The chain recombines TRBV10-1 with TRBJ2-7; no clear D. Germline values: CDR1 WNHNN, CDR2 SYGVQD (reference sequence). V lost 5 bases and J lost 2, with 16 bases in between. CDR3 length: 15 residues. CDR3 in amino acids: CASSRDSNPPYEQYF. CDR3 DNA sequence: TGCGCCAGCAGTCGAGACTCCAACCCCCCCTACGAGCAGTACTTC.

Points on this clonotype: An end of the junction differs from the germline gene, which may be a read error. The genes are TRBV7-3 and TRBJ2-7; TRBD2 is a possible D gene (5 bases). CDR3 length: 15 amino acids. Per germline, CDR1 SGHTA and CDR2 FQGTGA. CDR3 sequence: CASTPGLTSSYEQYF. The CDR3 DNA reads TGCGCCAGCACCCCAGGACTCACCAGCTCCTACGAGCAGTACTTC.

As concerns this clonotype: A much larger clone lies a single base off, so this may be a read error. The chain has TRBV11-3 and TRBJ2-2, with TRBD2 identical over 7 bases. The V and J ends lost 8 bases and 6 bases, in that order; junction bases with no gene match: 12. Germline V CDR1 and CDR2: SGHNT, YENEEA. This CDR3 has 15 amino acids. CDR3 amino acids: CASEEGGYNAGELFF. For the CDR3, the DNA is TGTGCCAGCGAGGAGGGAGGGTATAACGCCGGGGAGCTGTTTTTT.

Only a few counts were recorded for this clonotype. The chain links TRBV4-3 to TRBJ2-1, with D unresolved. This CDR3 spans 17 amino acids. Trimming stripped 1 base from V and 0 bases from J, with 13 bases between. Germline CDR1 LGHNA, CDR2 YSLEER. In DNA, the CDR3 is TGCGCCAGCAGCCAAGTATATGCCTCGAGCTCCTACAATGAGCAGTTCTTC. It encodes CASSQVYASSSYNEQFF.

The genes are TRBV11-3 and TRBJ2-2; the match to TRBD1 covers 7 bases. V was pared by 2 bases and J by 7 bases, with 10 bases of the junction left unmatched. CDR3 length: 16 residues. Germline assignment: CDR1 SGHNT and CDR2 YENEEA. The CDR3 bases are TGTGCCAGCAGCTTATCCCCGGGACAGAACCGCGGGGAGCTGTTTTTT. This encodes CASSLSPGQNRGELFF.

This clonotype has a count of ten or more. This chain joins TRBV20-1 and TRBJ2-1; no definite D call. V lost 0 bases to trimming and J lost 6 bases, with 9 bases between them. The CDR3 is 13 amino acids. The germline V gene has CDR1 DFQATT and CDR2 SNEGSKA (reference sequence). The CDR3 reads CSARDLWGNEQFF. In DNA, the CDR3 is TGCAGTGCTAGAGATCTTTGGGGCAATGAGCAGTTCTTC.

The rearrangement joins TRBV7-9 to TRBJ2-5; D is perhaps TRBD1 (7 bases). This CDR3 is built from 15 residues. V lost 1 base and J lost 2, with 11 bases in between. CDR1 and CDR2 (germline): SEHNR, FQNEAQ (reference sequence). The DNA of the CDR3 is TGTGCCAGCAGCTTAGTGGAGGGGGCTCAAGAGACCCAGTACTTC. The encoded protein is CASSLVEGAQETQYF.